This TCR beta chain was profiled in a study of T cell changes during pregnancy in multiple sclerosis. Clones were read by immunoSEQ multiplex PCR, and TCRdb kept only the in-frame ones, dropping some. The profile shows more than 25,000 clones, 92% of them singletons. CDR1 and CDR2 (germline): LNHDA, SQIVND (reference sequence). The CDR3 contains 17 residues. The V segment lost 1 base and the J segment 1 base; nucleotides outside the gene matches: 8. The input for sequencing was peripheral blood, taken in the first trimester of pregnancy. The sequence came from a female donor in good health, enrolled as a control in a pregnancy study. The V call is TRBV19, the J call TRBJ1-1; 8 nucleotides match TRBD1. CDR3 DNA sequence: TGTGCCAGTAGTATAGTGGGTGTGACAGGGGCGAACACTGAAGCTTTCTTT. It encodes CASSIVGVTGANTEAFF.